This TCR beta chain was captured in a study of regulatory T cells in long-lasting Graves disease. Study summary: To qualify as persistent, Graves' disease required over 5 years of antithyroid drugs with positive TSH receptor antibodies.

This CDR3 spans 14 amino acids. Germline CDR1 reads MNHNS; CDR2 reads SASEGT. With 4 bases removed from V and 8 bases from J, the gap between germline ends came to 14 bases. Arm-PCR of CDR3 regions and iRepertoire HTBI primers were the basis on which TCR beta libraries were built. One entry per CDR3 protein, called by TCRdb with MiXCR from the multiplex PCR reads. The data show about 660,000 distinct CDR3 sequences, around 30% seen once. This sample's time point: persistent/refractory GD, antithyroid drugs over 5 years with positive TRAb. Isolated PBMC RNA provided the starting material for the TCR library. Study-level results: Among samples with persistent disease, TRBV28, TRBJ1-2 and TRBJ2-5 were favored. In persistent patients, shared public clonotypes (more than 2,500) outnumbered those in new patients (about 1,000). Persistent Graves' patients had lower TCR diversity than newly diagnosed ones.

This clonotype has only a few counts. Its specificity is unknown. Sequenced here: peripheral blood mononuclear cells (PBMCs), sampled when the disease was refractory, from a patient treated with antithyroid drugs. This TCR was sampled from a female donor with Graves disease. This chain uses TRBV6-1 with TRBJ1-4; D possibly corresponds to TRBD1 (5 bases). The CDR3 here is CASSGGRRMEKLFF. The CDR3, as DNA: TGTGCCAGCAGTGGGGGACGGAGGATGGAAAAACTGTTTTTT.